These T cell receptor beta chains were read from a single sample in a study of human T cells and chemical hapten exposure. TCRdb re-called the 5' RACE reads with MiXCR, one entry per CDR3 protein. The sample has 65,000 to 90,000 distinct CDR3 sequences; more than 15% are singletons. The source of these receptors is a female donor in good health. The CDR3 runs from the conserved cysteine through the conserved F or W. The D gene is left open where the match is weak. The size field is filled for only some rows; it gives once, few, many or a size class.

d_gene: NA
j_gene: TRBJ1-1
abundance: few
v_gene: TRBV6-1
CDR3aa: CASSREGTEAFF
CDR3nt: TGTGCCAGTAGTCGTGAGGGGACTGAAGCTTTCTTT

d_gene: TRBD2
j_gene: TRBJ2-3
abundance: NA
v_gene: TRBV5-1
CDR3aa: CASTRLADTDTQYF
CDR3nt: TGCGCCAGCACGAGACTAGCGGACACAGATACGCAGTATTTT

d_gene: TRBD2
j_gene: TRBJ2-5
abundance: few
v_gene: TRBV7-6
CDR3aa: CASSLGTSDQETQYF
CDR3nt: TGTGCCAGCAGCTTAGGGACTAGCGACCAAGAGACCCAGTACTTC

d_gene: NA
j_gene: TRBJ2-1
abundance: few
v_gene: TRBV25-1
CDR3aa: CASSDPPAYNEQFF
CDR3nt: TGTGCCAGCAGTGACCCACCAGCCTACAATGAGCAGTTCTTC

d_gene: NA
j_gene: TRBJ1-2
abundance: few
v_gene: TRBV12-3/TRBV12-4
CDR3aa: CASSLGLGEGGYTF
CDR3nt: TGTGCCAGCAGTTTGGGTTTGGGGGAAGGCGGCTACACCTTC

d_gene: TRBD2
j_gene: TRBJ2-1
abundance: few
v_gene: TRBV28
CDR3aa: CASRGEGTPRDEQFF
CDR3nt: TGTGCCAGCAGGGGGGAGGGGACGCCTCGAGATGAGCAGTTCTTC

d_gene: NA
j_gene: TRBJ2-1
abundance: NA
v_gene: TRBV5-1
CDR3aa: CASSLTLRTAFYNEQFF
CDR3nt: TGCGCCAGCAGCTTAACTCTTAGGACAGCTTTCTACAATGAGCAGTTCTTC

d_gene: NA
j_gene: TRBJ1-1
abundance: few
v_gene: TRBV5-5
CDR3aa: CASSSLRDTEAFF
CDR3nt: TGTGCCAGCAGCTCCCTCAGGGACACTGAAGCTTTCTTT

d_gene: TRBD1
j_gene: TRBJ1-5
abundance: NA
v_gene: TRBV19
CDR3aa: CASRPGQFNQPQHF
CDR3nt: TGTGCCAGTAGACCGGGACAGTTTAATCAGCCCCAGCATTTT

d_gene: NA
j_gene: TRBJ1-2
abundance: few
v_gene: TRBV29-1
CDR3aa: CSVEGRQGYTF
CDR3nt: TGCAGCGTTGAAGGCAGGCAAGGCTACACCTTC

d_gene: NA
j_gene: TRBJ1-1
abundance: few
v_gene: TRBV4-3
CDR3aa: CASSQDLGQDTEAFF
CDR3nt: TGCGCCAGCAGCCAAGATTTGGGGCAGGACACTGAAGCTTTCTTT

d_gene: TRBD1
j_gene: TRBJ2-1
abundance: few
v_gene: TRBV29-1
CDR3aa: CSAAGTGPYNEQFF
CDR3nt: TGCAGCGCAGCCGGGACAGGGCCCTACAATGAGCAGTTCTTC

d_gene: TRBD1
j_gene: TRBJ2-6
abundance: NA
v_gene: TRBV19
CDR3aa: CASSIYGTGVTRTHSGANVLTF
CDR3nt: TGTGCCAGTAGTATATACGGGACAGGGGTTACCCGGACTCACTCTGGGGCCAACGTCCTGACTTTC

d_gene: TRBD2
j_gene: TRBJ2-1
abundance: NA
v_gene: TRBV6-2/TRBV6-3
CDR3aa: CASSYSTWTSSVYNEQFF
CDR3nt: TGTGCCAGCAGTTACTCAACCTGGACTAGCAGCGTTTACAATGAGCAGTTCTTC

d_gene: NA
j_gene: TRBJ1-1
abundance: many
v_gene: TRBV5-1
CDR3aa: CASSPMAGARTEAFF
CDR3nt: TGCGCCAGCAGCCCAATGGCGGGGGCGAGGACTGAAGCTTTCTTT